A single sample gave rise to the 26 T cell receptor beta chains below, sequenced in a study of blood T cell repertoires in COVID-19. Measured with immunoSEQ multiplex PCR; TCRdb has only the in-frame clones, and not every one. The data hold fewer than 200,000 clones, with roughly 84% observed a single time. Sequencing was carried out using PBMCs or T cells enriched from blood (not recorded which). Every receptor here comes from a woman aged 25 to 39 who had been exposed to COVID-19.

The V call is TRBV6-2 or TRBV6-3, the J call TRBJ1-5, with D possibly TRBD1 on 5 matching bases. This CDR3 is 14 amino acids long. The germline V and J ends were trimmed by 5 bases and 7 bases, with 15 bases remaining between them. The germline V gene encodes CDR1 MNHEY and CDR2 SVGEGT. The CDR3 is CASSGKGYEQPQHF. The CDR3 region has the DNA TGTGCCAGCAGTGGGAAGGGGTATGAGCAGCCCCAGCATTTT.

The chain has TRBV6-2 or TRBV6-3 and TRBJ2-3; 7 bases agree with TRBD2. The CDR3 length is 15 residues. Germline V gene lookup returns CDR1 MNHEY and CDR2 SVGEGT. J was trimmed by 4 bases and V by 1 base; bases with no gene match: 5. CDR3 DNA: TGTGCCAGCAGTTACTTGCAGGGAGGGGCAGATACGCAGTATTTT. This translates into CASSYLQGGADTQYF.

The CDR3 DNA sequence: TGTGCCAGCAGCTTAGGGGGACAGGGGTACAATCAGCCCCAGCATTTT. Its protein is CASSLGGQGYNQPQHF. The chain recombines TRBV7-2 with TRBJ1-5; 10 nucleotides agree with TRBD1. Germline-derived CDR1 and CDR2 are SGHTA and FQGNSA. The CDR3 totals 16 residues. The junction had 3 bases not matched to a gene; V was cut back by 1 base and J by 3 bases.

The rearrangement joins TRBV30 to TRBJ1-1, with a tentative D call TRBD1 (5 bases). This CDR3 has 12 residues. Trimming stripped 0 bases from V and 11 bases from J, with 13 bases between. The germline V gene encodes CDR1 GTSNPN and CDR2 SVGIG (reference sequence). The CDR3 bases are TGTGCCTGGAGTGTACAGGAGGGTTTGGCTTTCTTT. This sequence encodes CAWSVQEGLAFF. Full variable domain (remainder filled in from reference TRBV30 and TRBJ1-1): SQTIHQWPATLVQPVGSPLSLECTVEGTSNPNLYWYRQAAGRGLQLLFYSVGIGQISSEVPQNLSASRPQDRQFILSSKKLLLSDSGFYLCAWSVQEGLAFFGQGTRLTVV.

The genes are TRBV13 and TRBJ1-2; 7 bases agree with TRBD1. The germline V gene has CDR1 PRHDT and CDR2 FYEKMQ (reference sequence). Trimming removed 0 bases from V and 2 bases from J; junction bases left unmatched: 0. The CDR3 sequence is 14 residues long. The chain's CDR3 is CASSLGQGNYGYTF. For the CDR3, the DNA is TGTGCCAGCAGCTTAGGACAGGGGAACTATGGCTACACCTTC.

This clone was seen only a few times. The chain employs TRBV19 and TRBJ1-6, with D possibly matching TRBD1 (6 bases). V shed 10 bases and J shed 6 bases, with 19 bases lying between them. This CDR3 contains 15 residues. Germline assignment: CDR1 LNHDA and CDR2 SQIVND (reference sequence). The CDR3 here is CATRYGQLLNSPLHF. In DNA, the CDR3 is TGTGCCACTAGGTATGGACAGCTACTTAATTCACCCCTCCACTTT.

The chain employs TRBV6-2 or TRBV6-3 and TRBJ2-7; D is undetermined. Trimming stripped 2 bases from V and 6 bases from J, with 11 bases between. The CDR3 consists of 13 residues. Germline V gene lookup returns CDR1 MNHEY and CDR2 SVGEGT. Here the CDR3 DNA reads TGTGCCAGCAGTTACCTCCTCCCGGGCGAGCAGTACTTC. It is translated as CASSYLLPGEQYF.

This clone was counted once. Distinct nucleotide sequences in the sample also encode this CDR3. The chain joins TRBV7-9 to TRBJ2-1; 8 nucleotides line up with TRBD1. J lost 4 bases, V lost 4 bases, and 3 bases had no gene match. The CDR3 has 14 residues. Germline V gene data show CDR1 as SEHNR and CDR2 as FQNEAQ (reference sequence). This CDR3 is CASSSGTGYNEQFF. CDR3 in DNA: TGTGCCAGCAGCTCCGGGACAGGATACAATGAGCAGTTCTTC.

The chain joins TRBV6-5 to TRBJ1-1; maybe TRBD1 (6 bases). There are 13 residues in the CDR3. V dropped 11 bases and J dropped 4 bases, with 17 bases sitting between them. CDR1 MNHEY and CDR2 SVGAGI come from the germline V gene. The CDR3 DNA reads as TGTGCCGGATCACAGGGAAAAGGCACTGAAGCTTTCTTT. This gives the protein CAGSQGKGTEAFF.

The genes are TRBV5-8 and TRBJ2-5; TRBD2 might be the D (6 bases). The CDR3 is made up of 14 amino acids. Trimming left V 4 bases short and J 7 bases short, with 17 bases between. Germline CDR1 is SGHTS and CDR2 is YDEGEE. DNA of the CDR3: TGTGCCAGCAGCGGACGGGACTCCGCGGTGACCCAGTACTTC. It codes for CASSGRDSAVTQYF.

The rearrangement joins TRBV12-1 to TRBJ2-6; TRBD1, the table's D call, was not compared with the DNA. TRBV12-1 is annotated as a pseudogene. The CDR3 runs 19 residues. The CDR3 bases are TGTGCCAGCAGCTTTAAAGCCCCGAAGGGGCGATCTGGGGCCAACGTCCTGACTTTC. It translates to CASSFKAPKGRSGANVLTF.

The chain recombines TRBV7-2 with TRBJ2-7, with TRBD2 matching 13 bases. This CDR3 contains 14 residues. J lost 7 bases, V lost 4 bases, and 4 bases had no gene match. Germline V gives CDR1 SGHTA, CDR2 FQGNSA. In DNA, the CDR3 is TGTGCCAGCAGCTCCGGACTAGCGGGGGAAGAGCAGTACTTC. It translates to CASSSGLAGEEQYF.

A few counts support this clone. The chain couples TRBV24-1 to TRBJ1-1; tentatively, D is TRBD1 (6 bases). Trimming cost V 4 bases and J 1 base, with 12 bases left between them. The CDR3 extends over 15 amino acids. Germline V CDR1 and CDR2: KGHDR, SFDVKD. CDR3 sequence: CATSDLRGGNTEAFF. The CDR3, as DNA: TGTGCCACCAGTGACCTAAGAGGGGGGAACACTGAAGCTTTCTTT.

Only one count was recorded for this clone. The chain employs TRBV3-1 (or the pseudogene TRBV3-2) and TRBJ2-1; 7 nucleotides align to TRBD1. The CDR3 has 14 residues. Trimming cost V 6 bases and J 6 bases; bases outside gene matches: 8. Germline CDR1 and CDR2: LGHDT and YNNKEL (reference sequence). CDR3 bases: TGTGCCAGCAGAGATACCGCAGGGGGCAATGAGCAGTTCTTC. Residues: CASRDTAGGNEQFF.

The genes are TRBV19 and TRBJ1-6, with TRBD1 identical over 10 bases. The CDR3 runs to 15 residues. V was pared by 4 bases and J by 9 bases, with 6 bases of the junction left unmatched. CDR1 and CDR2 (germline): LNHDA, SQIVND (reference sequence). CDR3 region: CASSRLTGGGSPLHF. CDR3 coding DNA: TGTGCCAGTAGTAGGTTGACAGGGGGCGGTTCACCCCTCCACTTT.

This clone showed up just a few times. This chain uses TRBV11-2 with TRBJ1-1; 7 nucleotides agree with TRBD1. V dropped 2 bases and J dropped 0; count of bases not matched to a gene: 12. The CDR3 runs 18 residues. In germline, CDR1 is SGHAT, CDR2 FQNNGV. In DNA form, the CDR3 reads TGTGCCAGCAGCTTAATCCTTTGGACAGGAGCCATGAACACTGAAGCTTTCTTT. Its protein is CASSLILWTGAMNTEAFF. Full variable domain (outside the CDR3, taken from reference TRBV11-2 and TRBJ1-1): EAGVAQSPRYKIIEKRQSVAFWCNPISGHATLYWYQQILGQGPKLLIQFQNNGVVDDSQLPKDRFSAERLKGVDSTLKIQPAKLEDSAVYLCASSLILWTGAMNTEAFFGQGTRLTVV.

The chain carries TRBV6-5 and TRBJ2-4, with no clear D. CDR3 length equals 13 residues. The germline V and J ends were trimmed by 6 bases and 1 base, with 7 bases remaining between them. Germline V gene data show CDR1 as MNHEY and CDR2 as SVGAGI. The CDR3 region has the DNA TGTGCCAGCAGGGCCCCGGCCAAAAACATTCAGTACTTC. It yields the protein CASRAPAKNIQYF.

Of note for this clone: This sample includes further DNA sequences coding for the same CDR3. The rearrangement uses TRBV19 and TRBJ1-5, with TRBD1 as a possible D gene (5 bases). Germline V CDR1 and CDR2: LNHDA, SQIVND (reference sequence). The V and J ends lost 6 bases and 4 bases respectively, with 10 bases between them. This CDR3 is built from 13 residues. DNA for the CDR3: TGTGCCAGTAGCCCCGACAGAAATCAGCCCCAGCATTTT. It is translated as CASSPDRNQPQHF. Filled out from reference TRBV19 and TRBJ1-5, the complete variable domain reads DGGITQSPKYLFRKEGQNVTLSCEQNLNHDAMYWYRQDPGQGLRLIYYSQIVNDFQKGDIAEGYSVSREKKESFPLTVTSAQKNPTAFYLCASSPDRNQPQHFGDGTRLSIL.

The chain employs TRBV7-9 and TRBJ2-7; weak D call: TRBD2 (5 bases). Germline V gene data show CDR1 as SEHNR and CDR2 as FQNEAQ (reference sequence). The CDR3 is made up of 15 amino acids. V dropped 5 bases and J dropped 5 bases, with 19 bases sitting between them. In DNA form, the CDR3 reads TGTGCCAGCAGCCAAGGATACTCCGGGGTGGACGAGCAGTACTTC. Translation: CASSQGYSGVDEQYF.

V gene TRBV7-3 combines with J gene TRBJ2-1; 11 bases fit TRBD2. The CDR3 has 15 amino acids. The junction had 4 bases not matched to a gene; V was cut back by 5 bases and J by 4 bases. Per the germline V gene, CDR1 is SGHTA and CDR2 is FQGTGA. CDR3 DNA sequence: TGTGCCAGCAGCCGCGGGACTAGCGGTTACAATGAGCAGTTCTTC. Its protein product is CASSRGTSGYNEQFF.

V and J are TRBV19 and TRBJ1-5, with 7 bases lining up with TRBD1. Germline V gives CDR1 LNHDA, CDR2 SQIVND (reference sequence). V lost 5 bases, J lost 2 bases, and 9 bases stayed unmatched. The CDR3 sequence is 16 residues long. The CDR3 sequence: CASSVSNRGGNQPQHF. In DNA form, the CDR3 reads TGTGCCAGTAGTGTGAGTAACAGGGGTGGCAATCAGCCCCAGCATTTT.

Written as DNA, the CDR3 is TGTGCCAGCAGCTTAGAGGCGGGGGCTACCACAGATACGCAGTATTTT. This sequence encodes CASSLEAGATTDTQYF. This chain connects TRBV7-7 to TRBJ2-3; D is possibly TRBD2 (7 bases). The CDR3 is 16 residues long. Between the trimmed V and J ends, which lost 1 base and 2 bases, there was a span of 13 bases. CDR1 and CDR2 from the germline V gene are SSHAT and FNYEAQ (reference sequence).

This chain links TRBV3-1 (or the pseudogene TRBV3-2) with TRBJ1-1, with D uncertain. Trimming took off 6 bases at V and 5 bases at J, with 13 bases between the two ends. Per germline, CDR1 LGHDT and CDR2 YNNKEL (reference sequence). CDR3 length: 13 amino acids. The CDR3 coding sequence is TGTGCCAGCAGGAAGGGCCCGGGGACTGAAGCTTTCTTT. It encodes CASRKGPGTEAFF.

The genes are TRBV7-9 and TRBJ2-1, with 8 bases lining up with TRBD2. Germline V gives CDR1 SEHNR, CDR2 FQNEAQ (reference sequence). The CDR3 length is 13 residues. V lost 5 bases to trimming and J lost 5 bases; unmatched junction nucleotides: 2. CDR3 DNA sequence: TGTGCCAGCAGCCATAGCGGGGACAATGAGCAGTTCTTC. It translates to CASSHSGDNEQFF. Looking up the rest from reference TRBV7-9 and TRBJ2-1 gives the full variable domain: DTGVSQNPRHKITKRGQNVTFRCDPISEHNRLYWYRQTLGQGPEFLTYFQNEAQLEKSRLLSDRFSAERPKGSFSTLEIQRTEQGDSAMYLCASSHSGDNEQFFGPGTRLTVL.

The V gene is TRBV5-4, the J gene TRBJ2-5; D might be TRBD2 (6 bases). Germline V gives CDR1 SGHNT, CDR2 YYREEE (reference sequence). The V end was cut by 5 bases, the J end by 5 bases, with 10 bases between. The CDR3 runs to 12 residues. The DNA of the CDR3 is TGTGCCAGCAGTAGTGGAGGGGAGACCCAGTACTTC. This sequence encodes CASSSGGETQYF.

The rearrangement uses TRBV4-1 and TRBJ2-1, with 10 bases matching TRBD2. The CDR3 contains 17 residues. Per germline, CDR1 MGHRA and CDR2 YSYEKL. V was clipped by 0 bases and J by 6 bases; unmatched bases: 8. The CDR3 DNA sequence: TGCGCCAGCAGCCAAGAATTGAGCGGGGGGGCCCCCAATGAGCAGTTCTTC. It specifies CASSQELSGGAPNEQFF.